The 25 T cell receptor beta chains below come from one sample, sequenced in a study of metastatic and nonmetastatic thyroid tumors. With MiXCR, TCRdb reprocessed the PCR reads. The profile shows about 16,000 clones, under 40% of them singletons. No patient had received any treatment before thyroid surgery. Material for sequencing was tumor tissue. These receptors were obtained from a male donor with papillary thyroid cancer or a benign thyroid nodule (not recorded which). Some clones in this sample may be carry-over from other donors' samples.

By sample fraction, this clone is medium-sized. Other nucleotide sequences in the sample specify the same CDR3. This chain connects TRBV7-6 to TRBJ2-7; 12 bases are a match to TRBD1. The CDR3 runs to 18 residues. CDR1 is SGHVS and CDR2 is FNYEAQ in the germline V gene. After removal of 2 bases from V and 2 bases from J, the junction contained 10 bases not matched to a gene. The CDR3 DNA follows: TGTGCCAGCAGCTTATTCGGGACAGGGGGCGTCAGCGCCTACGAGCAGTACTTC. Residues: CASSLFGTGGVSAYEQYF.

This sequence joins TRBV15 and TRBJ1-2; 8 bases match TRBD1. The trim removed 2 bases at V and 5 bases at J, leaving 4 bases unmatched. The germline V gene has CDR1 LNHNV and CDR2 YYDKDF (reference sequence). The CDR3 is 14 residues long. The CDR3: CATSRKQGEYGYTF. DNA for the CDR3: TGTGCCACCAGCAGAAAACAGGGGGAGTATGGCTACACCTTC.

Judged by abundance, this clone is medium-sized (0.01 to 0.1%). The chain links TRBV7-9 to TRBJ2-1; D gene uncertain. The CDR3 is made up of 13 amino acids. V was shortened by 2 bases and J by 9 bases, with 11 bases between the two germline ends. In germline, CDR1 is SEHNR, CDR2 FQNEAQ (reference sequence). CDR3 in DNA: TGTGCCAGCAGCTTACCTTTGTCCCCTGAGCAGTTCTTC. Translated, it gives CASSLPLSPEQFF. Full variable domain (remainder filled in from reference TRBV7-9 and TRBJ2-1): DTGVSQNPRHKITKRGQNVTFRCDPISEHNRLYWYRQTLGQGPEFLTYFQNEAQLEKSRLLSDRFSAERPKGSFSTLEIQRTEQGDSAMYLCASSLPLSPEQFFGPGTRLTVL.

The V and J genes are TRBV5-1 and TRBJ2-5; D is tentatively TRBD1 or TRBD2 (5 bases each). Deletions cut 0 bases from V and 5 bases from J, with 8 bases between. The germline V gene encodes CDR1 SGHRS and CDR2 YFSETQ. CDR3 length equals 13 residues. This chain's CDR3 is CASSLGGVETQYF. The CDR3 DNA follows: TGCGCCAGCAGCTTGGGAGGGGTTGAGACCCAGTACTTC.

This clone was counted at least ten times. The chain uses TRBV9 and TRBJ1-3; TRBD1 matches 9 bases. V shed 3 bases, J shed 0 bases, and the junction held 1 base outside the gene matches. CDR1 SGDLS and CDR2 YYNGEE come from the germline V gene. There are 15 residues in the CDR3. CDR3 amino acids: CASSGGQGSGNTIYF. CDR3 sequence (DNA): TGTGCCAGCAGCGGGGGACAGGGCTCTGGAAACACCATATATTTT. The whole variable domain, filled in from reference TRBV9 and TRBJ1-3, reads DSGVTQTPKHLITATGQRVTLRCSPRSGDLSVYWYQQSLDQGLQFLIQYYNGEERAKGNILERFSAQQFPDLHSELNLSSLELGDSALYFCASSGGQGSGNTIYFGEGSWLTVV.

This chain joins TRBV19 and TRBJ1-2, with D maybe TRBD1 (5 bases). This CDR3 comprises 12 residues. CDR1 is LNHDA, CDR2 SQIVND, per germline (reference sequence). The V end was cut by 7 bases, the J end by 5 bases, with 11 bases between. CDR3 in amino acids: CASKAGNYGYTF. As DNA, the CDR3 is TGTGCCAGTAAGGCAGGGAATTATGGCTACACCTTC.

There are many counts of this clone. The chain has TRBV20-1 and TRBJ2-1; TRBD1 might be the D (6 bases). Germline-derived CDR1 and CDR2 are DFQATT and SNEGSKA (reference sequence). Trimming shortened V by 6 bases and J by 8 bases, and 29 bases separated the two germline ends. This CDR3 has 17 amino acids. CDR3 sequence: CSAPTYRVPAVIDEQFF. The CDR3 DNA sequence: TGCAGTGCGCCAACCTACAGGGTCCCGGCGGTTATCGATGAGCAGTTCTTC.

The V gene is TRBV5-1, the J gene TRBJ1-2; D unclear. CDR3 length equals 12 residues. The ends were cut back, 2 bases at V and 8 bases at J, with 10 bases in the middle. CDR1 is SGHRS, CDR2 YFSETQ, per germline. The CDR3 DNA reads as TGCGCCAGCAGCTTAAGCCAGGAGGGCTACACCTTC. This sequence encodes CASSLSQEGYTF.

This clone is termed medium-sized. The chain combines TRBV11-1 with TRBJ2-1; no clear D gene. There are 15 residues in the CDR3. Germline loops: CDR1 SGHAT, CDR2 FQDESV (reference sequence). V lost 4 bases and J 1 base, leaving 11 bases between the germline ends. CDR3 in DNA: TGTGCCAGCAGCTACGACTCTGGTTCCTACAATGAGCAGTTCTTC. It is translated as CASSYDSGSYNEQFF.

This clone was detected ten times or more. The genes are TRBV13 and TRBJ1-2, with D perhaps TRBD1 (5 bases). The V gene lost 5 bases and the J gene lost 2 bases, with 15 bases spanning the gap. Germline V gene sequence: CDR1 PRHDT, CDR2 FYEKMQ (reference sequence). This CDR3 comprises 15 residues. The CDR3 DNA is TGTGCCAGCAGCCCGACCGCAGGGCGCAACTATGGCTACACCTTC. Translating gives CASSPTAGRNYGYTF.

Many counts were recorded for this clone. The V and J genes are TRBV20-1 and TRBJ2-3, with TRBD2 matching over 10 bases. This CDR3 has 14 amino acids. The ends lost 5 bases at V and 4 bases at J; junction bases unmatched: 6. Germline assignment: CDR1 DFQATT and CDR2 SNEGSKA (reference sequence). The CDR3 region is CSAYSGRLSDTQYF. DNA for the CDR3: TGCAGTGCTTATAGCGGGAGGCTCTCAGATACGCAGTATTTT.

V and J are TRBV7-3 and TRBJ2-7; 9 nucleotides line up with TRBD2. Germline V gene lookup returns CDR1 SGHTA and CDR2 FQGTGA. Trimming took 0 bases from V and 2 from J; bases not matched to a gene: 2. The CDR3 contains 15 residues. The CDR3 sequence: CASSLTGGRAYEQYF. The CDR3 DNA follows: TGTGCCAGCAGCTTAACTGGCGGGAGGGCCTACGAGCAGTACTTC. The whole variable domain, filled in from reference TRBV7-3 and TRBJ2-7, reads GAGVSQTPSNKVTEKGKYVELRCDPISGHTALYWYRQSLGQGPEFLIYFQGTGAADDSGLPNDRFFAVRPEGSVSTLKIQRTERGDSAVYLCASSLTGGRAYEQYFGPGTRLTVT.

Many counts were recorded for this clone. The V and J genes are TRBV6-1 and TRBJ1-1; 8 bases line up with TRBD1. CDR1 is MNHNS and CDR2 is SASEGT in the germline V gene. This CDR3 spans 13 amino acids. The junction had 1 base not matched to a gene; V was cut back by 6 bases and J by 1 base. CDR3 protein: CASRTGENTEAFF. The CDR3 DNA reads TGTGCCAGCAGGACAGGGGAGAACACTGAAGCTTTCTTT.

This clone has a count of ten or more. V is TRBV30 and J is TRBJ1-3; D ambiguous. V shed 3 bases and J shed 0 bases, with 12 bases lying between them. Germline values: CDR1 GTSNPN, CDR2 SVGIG (reference sequence). The CDR3 is 15 residues long. The CDR3 spells CAWRKGLFSGNTIYF. The DNA of the CDR3 is TGTGCCTGGAGAAAAGGCCTCTTCTCTGGAAACACCATATATTTT.

This clone was observed many times. J is TRBJ1-2 and V is TRBV29-1; D unclear. The CDR3 contains 12 residues. The V and J ends lost 0 bases and 7 bases respectively, with 9 bases between them. Per germline, CDR1 SQVTM and CDR2 ANQGSEA. The CDR3 spells CSVEDRPGGYTF. The DNA of the CDR3 is TGCAGCGTTGAAGATCGGCCAGGTGGCTACACCTTC.

V is TRBV19 and J is TRBJ1-1, with D perhaps TRBD1 (5 bases). With 1 base removed from V and 9 bases from J, the gap between germline ends came to 15 bases. This CDR3 has 14 amino acids. The germline CDR1 and CDR2 sequences are LNHDA and SQIVND (reference sequence). DNA of the CDR3: TGTGCCAGTAGTATAGGACAGTACCCCACACAAGCTTTCTTT. It is translated as CASSIGQYPTQAFF.

In its sample, this clone ranks as medium-sized. This chain's CDR3 is CASSPDYLSSYEQYF. CDR3 nucleotides: TGTGCCAGCAGCCCGGACTACCTGAGCTCCTACGAGCAGTACTTC. This chain connects TRBV7-3 to TRBJ2-7, with D perhaps matching TRBD2 (6 bases). This CDR3 is built from 15 residues. The germline V gene encodes CDR1 SGHTA and CDR2 FQGTGA. With 5 bases removed from V and 0 bases from J, the gap between germline ends came to 14 bases. Full variable domain (remainder filled in from reference TRBV7-3 and TRBJ2-7): GAGVSQTPSNKVTEKGKYVELRCDPISGHTALYWYRQSLGQGPEFLIYFQGTGAADDSGLPNDRFFAVRPEGSVSTLKIQRTERGDSAVYLCASSPDYLSSYEQYFGPGTRLTVT.

V gene TRBV19 combines with J gene TRBJ1-2, with D hard to call. Trimming left V 0 bases short and J 4 bases short, with 12 bases between. The germline V gene has CDR1 LNHDA and CDR2 SQIVND (reference sequence). CDR3 length: 15 residues. The CDR3: CASSIDPENIYGYTF. CDR3 in DNA: TGTGCCAGTAGTATAGACCCAGAAAACATCTATGGCTACACCTTC.

This clone came up many times. This clone may be a read error of a much larger clone one base away. The genes are TRBV20-1 and TRBJ1-1, with 8 nucleotides matching TRBD1. J gave up 4 bases and V 0 bases, and 10 bases lay outside the gene matches. Germline V gives CDR1 DFQATT, CDR2 SNEGSKA (reference sequence). CDR3 length: 16 amino acids. The CDR3 loop is CSARDLVGQGATEAFF. DNA of the CDR3: TGCAGTGCTAGAGATCTCGTCGGACAGGGAGCCACTGAAGCTTTCTTT.

There are a few counts of this clone. Likely a read error: the CDR3 ends without its conserved phenylalanine or tryptophan. The DNA for the CDR3 is TGTGCCAGTATTGGCCGGGGGCGGAATTCACCCCTCCACCTT. Translation gives CASIGRGRNSPLHL. The rearrangement uses TRBV19 and TRBJ1-6; the D gene is possibly TRBD1 (6 bases). Germline CDR1 and CDR2: LNHDA and SQIVND (reference sequence). This CDR3 is 14 amino acids long. Trimming took off 7 bases at V and 7 bases at J, with 14 bases between the two ends.

The chain uses TRBV19 and TRBJ2-7, with D perhaps matching TRBD1 or TRBD2 (5 bases each). Germline V lookup: CDR1 LNHDA, CDR2 SQIVND (reference sequence). The CDR3 spans 13 residues. Trimming removed 5 bases at V and 2 bases at J, with 10 bases between. As DNA, the CDR3 is TGTGCCAGTAGTTGGGACGAAACCTACGAGCAGTACTTC. It encodes CASSWDETYEQYF.

The chain combines TRBV9 with TRBJ1-2; D call uncertain. The CDR3 spans 16 residues. Germline values: CDR1 SGDLS, CDR2 YYNGEE. V lost 3 bases and J 5 bases, leaving 20 bases between the germline ends. The CDR3 bases are TGTGCCAGCAGCGCTGTGCTGGACGTTATAAAGTATGGCTACACCTTC. This codes for CASSAVLDVIKYGYTF. Looking up the rest from reference TRBV9 and TRBJ1-2 gives the full variable domain: DSGVTQTPKHLITATGQRVTLRCSPRSGDLSVYWYQQSLDQGLQFLIQYYNGEERAKGNILERFSAQQFPDLHSELNLSSLELGDSALYFCASSAVLDVIKYGYTFGSGTRLTVV.

The chain is built from TRBV5-1 and TRBJ2-3; D not resolved. The CDR3 is made up of 13 amino acids. Looked up from germline, CDR1 is SGHRS and CDR2 is YFSETQ. Trimming took off 1 base at V and 0 bases at J, with 3 bases between the two ends. The CDR3 region has the DNA TGCGCCAGCAGCTTGAGTAGCACAGATACGCAGTATTTT. Protein product: CASSLSSTDTQYF.

Of note for this clone: Likely a read error: the CDR3 ends without its conserved phenylalanine or tryptophan. No DNA is shown, since the ends of the CDR3 on it are uncertain; the CDR3 is the one TCRdb lists. The V and J genes are TRBV19 and TRBJ2-3; TRBD1 is the table's D call, not checked against the DNA. The germline V gene has CDR1 LNHDA and CDR2 SQIVND (reference sequence). 15 amino acids form the CDR3, both terminal residues included. CDR3: CASKVGHFSTDTHYL.

The chain joins TRBV5-1 to TRBJ2-1, with a weak D call TRBD2 (6 bases). CDR3 length: 14 amino acids. Trimming cost V 8 bases and J 5 bases, with 17 bases left between them. From germline, CDR1 is SGHRS and CDR2 YFSETQ. The CDR3: CASSILAGNNEQFF. CDR3 DNA: TGCGCCAGTAGTATTCTCGCGGGGAACAATGAGCAGTTCTTC.